The clone carrying this T cell receptor beta chain was recorded many times. The antigen remains undetermined. Regarding the study as a whole: The larger-cohort validation was restricted to a single TCR beta V-J rearrangement rather than whole repertoires.

Germline CDR1 and CDR2: DFQATT and SNEGSKA (reference sequence). This CDR3 is built from 13 residues. V lost 5 bases and J 1 base, leaving 11 bases between the germline ends. TCRdb re-derived calls from the 5' RACE reads in MiXCR, one entry per CDR3 protein. The sample has roughly 52,000 distinct CDR3 sequences; approximately 17% are singletons. The receptor's source is a female donor with breast cancer. Source material: naive CD4+ T cells sorted from blood. The subset is: naive CD4+ T cells, CD4+CD45RA+CD25-. The V gene is TRBV20-1, the J gene TRBJ1-1; no clear D gene. CDR3 amino acids: CSAEGGANTEAFF. The CDR3 DNA follows: TGCAGTGCTGAGGGAGGAGCGAACACTGAAGCTTTCTTT.